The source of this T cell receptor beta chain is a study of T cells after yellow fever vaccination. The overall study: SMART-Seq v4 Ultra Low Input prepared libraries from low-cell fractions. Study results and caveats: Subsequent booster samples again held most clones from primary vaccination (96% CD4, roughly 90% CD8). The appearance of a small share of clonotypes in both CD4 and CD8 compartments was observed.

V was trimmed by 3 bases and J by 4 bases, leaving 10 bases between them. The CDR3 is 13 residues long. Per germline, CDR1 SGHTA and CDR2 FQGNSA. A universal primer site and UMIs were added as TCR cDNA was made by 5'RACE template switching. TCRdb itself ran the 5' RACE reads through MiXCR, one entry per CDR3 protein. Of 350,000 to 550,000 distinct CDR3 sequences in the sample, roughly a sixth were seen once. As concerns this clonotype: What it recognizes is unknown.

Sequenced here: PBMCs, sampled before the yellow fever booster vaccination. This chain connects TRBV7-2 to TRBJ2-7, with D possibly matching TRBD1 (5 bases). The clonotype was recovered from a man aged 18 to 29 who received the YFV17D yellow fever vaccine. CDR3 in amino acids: CASSFLGPYEQYF. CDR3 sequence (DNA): TGTGCCAGCAGCTTCCTGGGGCCTTACGAGCAGTACTTC.